This entry is about one T cell receptor beta chain. Its target is unknown. The sample is drawn from a study of blood T cells in healthy people across ages. Study outcomes and limitations: Older age went with lower TCR beta diversity per million T cells, in a roughly linear way.

Trimming took off 2 bases at V and 1 base at J, with 6 bases between the two ends. From germline, CDR1 is SGHTA and CDR2 FQGNSA. The CDR3 extends over 13 amino acids. Primed by a sample-barcoded 5' primer and a J-beta primer mix, a second PCR proceeded for 7 to 11 cycles. TCRdb ran MiXCR on the 5' RACE reads and lists one entry per CDR3 protein. This sample has about 640,000 distinct CDR3 sequences, with around 38% found just once. The sample was blood. The rearrangement joins TRBV7-2 to TRBJ2-7, with D unresolved. The receptor was derived from an older man in good health. This CDR3 reads CASSLYGSYEQYF. For the CDR3, the DNA is TGTGCCAGCAGCTTATATGGTTCCTACGAGCAGTACTTC.